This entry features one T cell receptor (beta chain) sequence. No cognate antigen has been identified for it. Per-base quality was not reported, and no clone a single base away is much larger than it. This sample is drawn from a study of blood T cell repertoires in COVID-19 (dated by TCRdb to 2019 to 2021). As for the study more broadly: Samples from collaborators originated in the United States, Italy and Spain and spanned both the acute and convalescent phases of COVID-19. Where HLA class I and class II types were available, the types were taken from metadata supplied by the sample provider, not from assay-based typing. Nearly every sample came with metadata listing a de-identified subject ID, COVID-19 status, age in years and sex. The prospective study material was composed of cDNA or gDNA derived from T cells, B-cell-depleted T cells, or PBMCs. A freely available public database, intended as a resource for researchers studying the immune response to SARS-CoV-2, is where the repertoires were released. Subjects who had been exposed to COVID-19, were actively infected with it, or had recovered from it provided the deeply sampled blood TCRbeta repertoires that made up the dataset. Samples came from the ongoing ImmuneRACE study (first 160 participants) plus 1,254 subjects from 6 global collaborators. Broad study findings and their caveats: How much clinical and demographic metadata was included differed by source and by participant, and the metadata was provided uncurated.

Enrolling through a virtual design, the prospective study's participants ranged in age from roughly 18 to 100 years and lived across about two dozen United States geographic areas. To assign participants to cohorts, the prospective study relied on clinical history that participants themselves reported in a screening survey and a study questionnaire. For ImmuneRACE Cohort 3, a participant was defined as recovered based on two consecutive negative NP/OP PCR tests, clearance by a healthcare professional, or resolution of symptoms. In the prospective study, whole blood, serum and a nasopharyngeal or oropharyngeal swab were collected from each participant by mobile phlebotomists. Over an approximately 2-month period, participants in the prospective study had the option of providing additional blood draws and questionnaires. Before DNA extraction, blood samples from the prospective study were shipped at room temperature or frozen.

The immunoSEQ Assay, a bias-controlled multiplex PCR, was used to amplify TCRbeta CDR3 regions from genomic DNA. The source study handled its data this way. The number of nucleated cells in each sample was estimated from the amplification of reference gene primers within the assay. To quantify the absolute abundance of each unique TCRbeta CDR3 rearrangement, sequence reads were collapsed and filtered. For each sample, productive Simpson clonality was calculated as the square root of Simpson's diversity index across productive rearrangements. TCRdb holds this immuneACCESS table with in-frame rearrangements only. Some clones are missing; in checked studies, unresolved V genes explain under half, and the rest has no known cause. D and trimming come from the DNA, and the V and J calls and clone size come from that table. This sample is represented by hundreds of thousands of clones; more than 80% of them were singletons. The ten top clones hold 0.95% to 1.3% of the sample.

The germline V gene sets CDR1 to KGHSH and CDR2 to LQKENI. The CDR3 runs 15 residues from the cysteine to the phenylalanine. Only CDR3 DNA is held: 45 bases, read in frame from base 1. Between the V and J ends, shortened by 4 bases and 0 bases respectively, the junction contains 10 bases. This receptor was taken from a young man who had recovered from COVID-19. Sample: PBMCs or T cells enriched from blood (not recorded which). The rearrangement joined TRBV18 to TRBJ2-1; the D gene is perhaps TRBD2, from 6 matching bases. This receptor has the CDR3 CASSLGGSSYNEQFF. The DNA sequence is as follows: TGTGCCAGCTCACTGGGAGGAAGCTCCTACAATGAGCAGTTCTTC.